These 24 T cell receptor beta chains came from one sample sequenced in a study of CD8 T cells in ankylosing spondylitis. These receptors lack a known antigen. Points from the study as a whole: For ankylosing spondylitis blood, a TCR beta motif of under ten highly homologous variants appeared characteristic.

TCRdb re-analysed the 5' RACE reads in MiXCR, keeping a single row per CDR3 protein. The table lists roughly 490,000 distinct CDR3 sequences, approximately 5% of them singletons. Sample: blood, either unsorted or a sorted T cell fraction (not recorded which). These receptors all stem from a male donor with ankylosing spondylitis.

This chain connects TRBV12-3 or TRBV12-4 to TRBJ2-1, with 9 bases that match TRBD2. The ends lost 4 bases at V and 4 bases at J; junction bases unmatched: 11. The CDR3 loop spans 17 amino acids. CDR3 residues: CASSSRLAVYAYNEQFF. The CDR3, as DNA: TGTGCCAGCAGTTCGCGACTAGCGGTCTACGCTTACAATGAGCAGTTCTTC.

To note about this clonotype: A much more abundant neighbour one base away suggests this may be a read error. The chain joins TRBV14 to TRBJ2-7; unclear D gene. V lost 2 bases, J lost 2 bases, and 4 bases lay in between. The CDR3 consists of 12 residues. Germline CDR1 is SGHDN and CDR2 is FVKESK. In nucleotides, the CDR3 is TGTGCCAGCAGCCAACGAGCCTACGAGCAGTACTTC. Translating it yields CASSQRAYEQYF.

This clonotype was observed many times. The chain carries TRBV12-3 or TRBV12-4 and TRBJ1-2; possibly TRBD1 for D (5 bases). V was clipped by 7 bases and J by 7 bases, with 16 bases between them. The CDR3 spans 13 residues. CDR3 coding DNA: TGTGCCAGCAACCAGAACGGGGGAAGTGGCTACACCTTC. As protein: CASNQNGGSGYTF.

This clonotype was observed many times. The chain has TRBV28 and TRBJ1-5, with D tentatively TRBD1 (6 bases). Trimming left V 7 bases short and J 3 bases short, with 13 bases between. CDR3 size: 14 residues. Germline V gene data show CDR1 as MDHEN and CDR2 as SYDVKM. Here the CDR3 DNA reads TGTGCCAGCAACACGGACAGCTACAATCAGCCCCAGCATTTT. The encoded protein is CASNTDSYNQPQHF.

The table lists this clonotype with many counts. V gene TRBV6-2 or TRBV6-3 combines with J gene TRBJ2-4; 8 bases agree with TRBD1. CDR1 and CDR2 from the germline V gene are MNHEY and SVGEGT. Unmatched junction bases numbered 4, after V lost 7 bases and J lost 2 bases. The CDR3 length is 14 residues. CDR3 in amino acids: CASTRTGTKNIQYF. CDR3 coding DNA: TGTGCCAGCACCCGGACAGGGACCAAAAACATTCAGTACTTC.

This clonotype was seen many times. CDR3 in amino acids: CASTVAGGNTEAFF. In nucleotides, the CDR3 is TGTGCCAGCACGGTGGCAGGGGGGAACACTGAAGCTTTCTTT. The chain recombines TRBV27 with TRBJ1-1, with TRBD1 matching 7 bases. The J segment lost 1 base and the V segment lost 7 bases, leaving 6 bases of the junction unmatched. Germline V gene lookup returns CDR1 MNHEY and CDR2 SMNVEV (reference sequence). The CDR3 is made up of 14 amino acids.

At least ten counts were recorded for this clonotype. The chain links TRBV7-2 to TRBJ1-4, with D hard to call. V gave up 5 bases and J gave up 4 bases, with 20 bases separating them. The CDR3 runs to 17 residues. The germline V gene encodes CDR1 SGHTA and CDR2 FQGNSA. For the CDR3, the DNA is TGTGCCAGCAGCCGCCCTCGGGTGAACGGCAATAATGAAAAACTGTTTTTT. Translating gives CASSRPRVNGNNEKLFF.

This clonotype was counted at least ten times. The rearrangement uses TRBV10-3 and TRBJ1-1; D gene unclear. There are 17 residues in the CDR3. Per germline, CDR1 ENHRY and CDR2 SYGVKD. V lost 6 bases to trimming and J lost 5 bases, with 25 bases between them. CDR3 protein: CAIRDPGLGLLLTEAFF. CDR3 bases: TGTGCCATCAGGGACCCCGGTCTGGGTTTGTTACTGACTGAAGCTTTCTTT.

The chain joins TRBV6-1 to TRBJ2-3; unclear D gene. Germline V CDR1 and CDR2: MNHNS, SASEGT. V lost 8 bases to trimming and J lost 4 bases, with 13 bases between them. The CDR3 contains 13 residues. In DNA, the CDR3 is TGTGCCAGCTCCCCTTATGGGGCAGATACGCAGTATTTT. Protein sequence: CASSPYGADTQYF.

This clonotype has ten or more counts. This chain connects TRBV29-1 to TRBJ2-3; TRBD2 matches at 12 bases. Per germline, CDR1 SQVTM and CDR2 ANQGSEA. J was trimmed by 3 bases and V by 4 bases; bases with no gene match: 5. CDR3 length: 15 residues. The CDR3 DNA sequence: TGCAGCGTTGTTCTAGCGGGGGGGTCTACAGATACGCAGTATTTT. Its translation is CSVVLAGGSTDTQYF.

In its sample, this clonotype was seen many times. The genes are TRBV20-1 and TRBJ2-1; D is unclear. Germline CDR1 is DFQATT and CDR2 is SNEGSKA (reference sequence). V was cut by 1 base and J by 9 bases, with 7 bases left in between. There are 11 residues in the CDR3. The CDR3 is CSARVVGEQFF. CDR3 bases: TGCAGTGCTAGAGTAGTGGGTGAGCAGTTCTTC.

Many counts were recorded for this clonotype. The V gene is TRBV5-1, the J gene TRBJ1-3; D remains unclear. The germline CDR1 and CDR2 sequences are SGHRS and YFSETQ. V was shortened by 4 bases and J by 2 bases, with 7 bases between the two germline ends. This CDR3 is 13 amino acids long. The CDR3 region has the DNA TGCGCCAGCAGCATGTCACCTGGAAACACCATATATTTT. Translation gives CASSMSPGNTIYF.

This clonotype was picked up a small number of times. J is TRBJ2-6 and V is TRBV5-1; 7 bases fit TRBD1. V trimming: 4 bases; J trimming: 0 bases; junction bases outside the gene matches: 7. The CDR3 runs 17 residues. Germline-derived CDR1 and CDR2 are SGHRS and YFSETQ. The CDR3 region is CASSPTGFGSGANVLTF. The CDR3 DNA follows: TGCGCCAGCAGCCCGACAGGGTTCGGCTCTGGGGCCAACGTCCTGACTTTC.

This clonotype was picked up many times. This rearrangement joins TRBV29-1 to TRBJ2-3; TRBD2 matches at 14 bases. V lost 7 bases, J lost 5 bases, and 14 bases stayed unmatched. Germline CDR1 reads SQVTM; CDR2 reads ANQGSEA. The CDR3 extends over 17 amino acids. The CDR3 sequence: CSGGTSGRGGGGDTQYF. The CDR3 nucleotides are TGCAGCGGGGGGACTAGCGGGAGAGGAGGAGGGGGAGATACGCAGTATTTT.

This clonotype was counted ten times or more. V and J are TRBV11-2 and TRBJ2-5, with TRBD2 matching 9 bases. This CDR3 comprises 14 residues. The ends lost 5 bases at V and 5 bases at J; junction bases unmatched: 6. In germline, CDR1 is SGHAT, CDR2 FQNNGV. The CDR3 here is CASSAGGPRETQYF. The CDR3 nucleotides read TGTGCCAGCAGCGCGGGGGGGCCGAGGGAGACCCAGTACTTC.

This clonotype was seen ten or more times. V gene TRBV6-5 combines with J gene TRBJ2-7, with D possibly being TRBD2 (7 bases). The CDR3 spans 12 residues. V dropped 3 bases and J dropped 9 bases, with 12 bases sitting between them. Germline V lookup: CDR1 MNHEY, CDR2 SVGAGI. DNA of the CDR3: TGTGCCAGCAGTTATAGGGGGGGCGGGCAGTACTTC. Translation: CASSYRGGGQYF.

Many counts were recorded for this clonotype. The chain combines TRBV20-1 with TRBJ1-5, with TRBD1 matching over 8 bases. Germline V gene sequence: CDR1 DFQATT, CDR2 SNEGSKA (reference sequence). The CDR3 is made up of 14 amino acids. The V segment lost 6 bases and the J segment 0 bases; nucleotides outside the gene matches: 4. CDR3 sequence (DNA): TGCAGTGCCTGGACAGGGTCTAGCAATCAGCCCCAGCATTTT. This sequence encodes CSAWTGSSNQPQHF.

This clonotype appeared a few times. This chain uses TRBV19 with TRBJ1-6; tentative D call: TRBD1 (6 bases). The CDR3 consists of 15 residues. Germline lookup yields CDR1 LNHDA and CDR2 SQIVND (reference sequence). Trimming cost V 10 bases and J 0 bases, with 13 bases left between them. CDR3 in DNA: TGTGCCACTTCAACAGGGAGCTCCTATAATTCACCCCTCCACTTT. This translates into CATSTGSSYNSPLHF. Together with reference TRBV19 and TRBJ1-6, the CDR3 gives the full variable domain: DGGITQSPKYLFRKEGQNVTLSCEQNLNHDAMYWYRQDPGQGLRLIYYSQIVNDFQKGDIAEGYSVSREKKESFPLTVTSAQKNPTAFYLCATSTGSSYNSPLHFGNGTRLTVT.

This clonotype was recorded many times. The chain links TRBV2 to TRBJ1-1, with D unresolved. Looked up from germline, CDR1 is SNHLY and CDR2 is FYNNEI. V lost 1 base to trimming and J lost 4 bases, with 7 bases between them. CDR3 length equals 13 residues. The CDR3 region is CASSEDRTTEAFF. The CDR3 nucleotides are TGTGCCAGCAGTGAAGATCGAACCACTGAAGCTTTCTTT.

At least ten counts were recorded for this clonotype. This sequence joins TRBV5-5 and TRBJ2-7; possibly TRBD1 for D (5 bases). The germline V gene encodes CDR1 SGHKS and CDR2 YYEKEE (reference sequence). The CDR3 is 13 residues long. V was shortened by 1 base and J by 3 bases, with 8 bases between the two germline ends. Here the CDR3 reads CASSLWGGYEQYF. Here the CDR3 DNA reads TGTGCCAGCAGCTTGTGGGGCGGCTACGAGCAGTACTTC.

This clonotype was seen repeatedly, ten times or more. The chain has TRBV29-1 and TRBJ2-5; 10 bases line up with TRBD2. V was clipped by 3 bases and J by 5 bases; unmatched bases: 9. The germline V gene has CDR1 SQVTM and CDR2 ANQGSEA. There are 15 residues in the CDR3. Written as DNA, the CDR3 is TGCAGCGTTGATTTGAAGCGGGAGGGTGCCGAGACCCAGTACTTC. Protein: CSVDLKREGAETQYF.

This clonotype appeared many times. The rearrangement joins TRBV6-1 to TRBJ1-3, with 10 bases lining up with TRBD1. There are 15 residues in the CDR3. V shed 6 bases, J shed 3 bases, and the junction held 5 bases outside the gene matches. Germline CDR1 reads MNHNS; CDR2 reads SASEGT. The CDR3 nucleotides read TGTGCCAGCAGCGCGGACAGGGGGATTGGAAACACCATATATTTT. Protein sequence: CASSADRGIGNTIYF.

J is TRBJ2-3 and V is TRBV5-1; no clear D gene. V gave up 0 bases and J gave up 6 bases, with 17 bases separating them. This CDR3 is built from 16 residues. CDR1 is SGHRS and CDR2 is YFSETQ in the germline V gene. The CDR3 is CASSLGRTDRSDTQYF. DNA for the CDR3: TGCGCCAGCAGCTTGGGCAGGACGGATAGAAGTGATACGCAGTATTTT.

The chain joins TRBV4-3 to TRBJ2-2, with D unresolved. This CDR3 contains 15 residues. V was clipped by 4 bases and J by 5 bases, with 14 bases between them. The germline CDR1 and CDR2 sequences are LGHNA and YSLEER. CDR3 amino acids: CASSRAYIETGELFF. CDR3 nucleotide sequence: TGCGCCAGCAGCCGCGCGTATATTGAAACCGGGGAGCTGTTTTTT.